This T cell receptor (beta chain) came from a study of graft-versus-host responses after intestinal transplantation. Clones were sequenced by immunoSEQ multiplex PCR, and TCRdb holds only the in-frame ones, with some missing. The repertoire holds 35,000 to 50,000 clones, roughly 95% seen once, with around 0.2% in the top ten. This clone was seen once. The target antigen is unknown. The CDR3 loop spans 13 amino acids. Germline loops: CDR1 MDHEN, CDR2 SYDVKM. V dropped 6 bases and J dropped 4 bases, with 12 bases sitting between them. V usage is TRBV28 and J usage is TRBJ1-1; unclear D gene. This sequence was found in a human donor who was the organ donor for an intestinal transplant. This material consisted of unstimulated CD8+ T cells sorted from spleen or lymph node cells, taken before transplant. The chain's CDR3 is CASRSPGVTEAFF. Written as DNA, the CDR3 is TGTGCCAGCAGATCACCGGGAGTCACTGAAGCTTTCTTT.